The 26 T cell receptor beta chains below come from one sample, sequenced in a study of blood T cell repertoires in COVID-19. Clones were read by immunoSEQ multiplex PCR, and TCRdb kept only the in-frame ones, dropping some. The sample lists around 180,000 clones, more than 75% occurring once. The sequencing input was peripheral blood. These receptors were obtained from a person aged 65 to 85 with COVID-19, enrolled during active disease.

The chain has TRBV7-3 and TRBJ2-5; 9 nucleotides line up with TRBD1. The CDR3 extends over 13 amino acids. Per germline, CDR1 SGHTA and CDR2 FQGTGA. Trimming removed 5 bases from V and 5 bases from J; junction bases left unmatched: 3. The CDR3, as DNA: TGTGCCAGCAGCCTGACAGGGGGGGAGACCCAGTACTTC. It translates to CASSLTGGETQYF. The full variable domain, completed using reference TRBV7-3 and TRBJ2-5, is GAGVSQTPSNKVTEKGKYVELRCDPISGHTALYWYRQSLGQGPEFLIYFQGTGAADDSGLPNDRFFAVRPEGSVSTLKIQRTERGDSAVYLCASSLTGGETQYFGPGTRLLVL.

The chain carries TRBV6-2 or TRBV6-3 and TRBJ1-3; the match to TRBD1 covers 8 bases. The CDR3 totals 13 residues. Trimming cost V 6 bases and J 8 bases; bases outside gene matches: 6. Germline assignment: CDR1 MNHEY and CDR2 SVGEGT. This CDR3 reads CASSLGQGDTIYF. CDR3 coding DNA: TGTGCCAGCAGCCTTGGACAGGGAGACACCATATATTTT.

The chain employs TRBV10-3 and TRBJ2-2, with D perhaps matching TRBD2 (6 bases). Germline V gene lookup returns CDR1 ENHRY and CDR2 SYGVKD. This CDR3 spans 12 amino acids. V lost 6 bases and J lost 5, with 7 bases in between. The CDR3: CAIRAGTGELFF. In DNA form, the CDR3 reads TGTGCCATCAGGGCGGGGACCGGGGAGCTGTTTTTT.

Comment on this clone: Other nucleotide sequences from this sample produce the same CDR3. V is TRBV30 and J is TRBJ1-2; a possible D gene is TRBD1 (6 bases). Germline V gene lookup returns CDR1 GTSNPN and CDR2 SVGIG (reference sequence). With 3 bases removed from V and 2 bases from J, the gap between germline ends came to 10 bases. The CDR3 length is 13 residues. This chain's CDR3 is CAWSLQGNYGYTF. CDR3 in DNA: TGTGCCTGGAGCCTCCAGGGGAACTATGGCTACACCTTC.

This clone was seen once. The genes are TRBV15 and TRBJ1-2; tentatively, D is TRBD1 (5 bases). CDR3 length equals 13 residues. The ends were cut back, 0 bases at V and 13 bases at J, with 15 bases in the middle. Per germline, CDR1 LNHNV and CDR2 YYDKDF (reference sequence). The CDR3 loop is CATSREEGVGRTF. The CDR3 DNA is TGTGCCACCAGCAGAGAAGAAGGGGTCGGCCGCACCTTC.

The chain uses TRBV18 and TRBJ2-5; D is undetermined. The V gene lost 2 bases and the J gene lost 5 bases, with 6 bases spanning the gap. CDR3 length: 12 residues. Germline CDR1 reads KGHSH; CDR2 reads LQKENI. The CDR3 protein is CASSPAAETQYF. CDR3 DNA: TGTGCCAGCTCACCAGCTGCGGAGACCCAGTACTTC.

The rearrangement links TRBV5-4 to TRBJ2-3, with TRBD1 as a possible D gene (5 bases). CDR3 size: 13 residues. Per germline, CDR1 SGHNT and CDR2 YYREEE (reference sequence). Between the trimmed V and J ends, which lost 3 bases and 5 bases, there was a span of 10 bases. The CDR3 sequence: CASSSQGRDTQYF. The CDR3 DNA sequence: TGTGCCAGCAGCTCGCAGGGTCGAGATACGCAGTATTTT.

This rearrangement joins TRBV29-1 to TRBJ2-6; possible D gene TRBD1, 6 bases. The CDR3 consists of 14 residues. The V end was cut by 1 base, the J end by 2 bases, with 6 bases between. Per the germline V gene, CDR1 is SQVTM and CDR2 is ANQGSEA. The chain's CDR3 is CSVEAGAGANVLTF. The CDR3 nucleotides read TGCAGCGTTGAAGCAGGGGCTGGGGCCAACGTCCTGACTTTC.

In this sample, this clone turned up once. J is TRBJ1-3 and V is TRBV6-7; D remains unclear. TRBV6-7 is filed as an ORF, its function uncertain. CDR3 size: 15 residues. Trimming removed 2 bases at V and 3 bases at J, with 11 bases between. The CDR3 sequence: CASSYLTENGNTIYF. The CDR3 DNA follows: TGTGCCAGCAGTTACCTAACAGAAAATGGAAACACCATATATTTT.

The CDR3 sequence: CASRTGQYYEQYF. DNA of the CDR3: TGTGCCAGCAGGACGGGACAGTACTACGAGCAGTACTTC. The J gene is TRBJ2-7, the V gene TRBV6-6; 7 nucleotides align to TRBD1. The CDR3 loop spans 13 amino acids. Trimming cost V 6 bases and J 3 bases; bases outside gene matches: 5. Germline values: CDR1 MNHNY, CDR2 SVGAGI (reference sequence).

This chain uses TRBV4-1 with TRBJ1-2; TRBD1 aligns across 8 bases. Germline loops: CDR1 MGHRA, CDR2 YSYEKL. The junction had 7 bases not matched to a gene; V was cut back by 4 bases and J by 3 bases. The length of the CDR3 is 15 residues. Here the CDR3 reads CASSLGQGDYYGYTF. The CDR3 DNA follows: TGCGCCAGCAGCCTTGGACAGGGAGACTACTATGGCTACACCTTC.

The rearrangement links TRBV7-8 to TRBJ1-5; weak D call: TRBD1 (5 bases). Trimming stripped 5 bases from V and 4 bases from J, with 15 bases between. CDR3 length: 15 residues. CDR1 and CDR2 from the germline V gene are SGHVS and FQNEAQ. The CDR3 reads CASSTTDTFNQPQHF. CDR3 bases: TGTGCCAGCAGCACAACGGACACCTTTAATCAGCCCCAGCATTTT.

The chain employs TRBV9 and TRBJ1-5; D not resolved. Germline CDR1 SGDLS, CDR2 YYNGEE. Trimming took off 1 base at V and 6 bases at J, with 14 bases between the two ends. The CDR3 consists of 15 residues. The CDR3 protein is CASSVWALGVQPQHF. The CDR3 DNA sequence: TGTGCCAGCAGCGTATGGGCCTTAGGCGTTCAGCCCCAGCATTTT.

The CDR3 spells CASSQDRRNTEAFF. CDR3 nucleotide sequence: TGCGCCAGCAGCCAAGATCGTCGGAACACTGAAGCTTTCTTT. The V call is TRBV4-3, the J call TRBJ1-1; no reliable D call. Trimming took 0 bases from V and 1 from J, leaving 6 bases between them. The CDR3 is made up of 14 amino acids. Germline CDR1 is LGHNA and CDR2 is YSLEER.

This chain connects TRBV2 to TRBJ1-2; D remains unclear. This CDR3 contains 11 residues. Germline V lookup: CDR1 SNHLY, CDR2 FYNNEI. The V gene lost 7 bases and the J gene lost 3 bases, with 6 bases spanning the gap. This CDR3 reads CASTEDYGYTF. The CDR3 DNA follows: TGTGCCAGCACAGAGGACTATGGCTACACCTTC.

The rearrangement links TRBV5-5 to TRBJ1-5; no clear D gene. V gave up 4 bases and J gave up 7 bases, with 12 bases separating them. Germline V gives CDR1 SGHKS, CDR2 YYEKEE (reference sequence). The CDR3 is made up of 13 amino acids. CDR3 nucleotide sequence: TGTGCCAGCAGCGTTGGGGAGGGACAGCCCCAGCATTTT. Translated, it gives CASSVGEGQPQHF.

The chain recombines TRBV11-2 with TRBJ2-2; 8 positions agree with TRBD2. V lost 1 base to trimming and J lost 4 bases; unmatched junction nucleotides: 8. The germline V gene has CDR1 SGHAT and CDR2 FQNNGV. The CDR3 has 17 amino acids. The CDR3 here is CASSLGPRGGPTGELFF. In DNA form, the CDR3 reads TGTGCCAGCAGCTTAGGTCCTCGGGGGGGGCCCACCGGGGAGCTGTTTTTT.

CDR3: CASSLSPGDQETQYF. CDR3 bases: TGTGCCAGCAGCTTGTCCCCAGGGGACCAAGAGACCCAGTACTTC. This chain links TRBV5-4 with TRBJ2-5, with a possible D match to TRBD1 (6 bases). The CDR3 sequence is 15 residues long. Per the germline V gene, CDR1 is SGHNT and CDR2 is YYREEE (reference sequence). The ends were cut back, 1 base at V and 0 bases at J, with 10 bases in the middle.

The rearrangement links TRBV5-1 to TRBJ2-3, with D possibly being TRBD1 (5 bases). CDR3 size: 15 residues. The germline V and J ends were trimmed by 1 base and 2 bases, with 11 bases remaining between them. CDR1 is SGHRS and CDR2 is YFSETQ in the germline V gene. CDR3 DNA: TGCGCCAGCAGCTTGCAGGGTGCCCCCACAGATACGCAGTATTTT. This gives the protein CASSLQGAPTDTQYF.

This clone was recorded a few times. J is TRBJ1-2 and V is TRBV7-2; 8 bases are a match to TRBD1. This CDR3 is built from 14 residues. Germline loops: CDR1 SGHTA, CDR2 FQGNSA. The V and J ends lost 6 bases and 5 bases, in that order; junction bases with no gene match: 8. CDR3 bases: TGTGCCAGCAGTCTGAACAGGGGGGAGTATGGCTACACCTTC. Its translation is CASSLNRGEYGYTF.

The chain links TRBV6-4 to TRBJ2-2; D unresolved. V was cut by 6 bases and J by 6 bases, with 14 bases left in between. Germline V gene lookup returns CDR1 MRHNA and CDR2 SNTAGT. The CDR3 is 14 amino acids. The CDR3 region has the DNA TGTGCCAGCAGATTAGAAGAATCGTCCGGGGAGCTGTTTTTT. It encodes CASRLEESSGELFF.

The V and J genes are TRBV5-1 and TRBJ2-2, with 8 bases identical to TRBD1. Germline CDR1 reads SGHRS; CDR2 reads YFSETQ. The V gene end was trimmed by 0 bases and the J gene end by 5 bases; junction bases not matched to a gene: 3. The CDR3 contains 15 residues. CDR3 DNA sequence: TGCGCCAGCAGCTTGGCCGGACAGGGAACCGGGGAGCTGTTTTTT. It translates to CASSLAGQGTGELFF.

This chain uses TRBV19 with TRBJ1-5; D not certain. CDR1 and CDR2 (germline): LNHDA, SQIVND (reference sequence). There are 16 residues in the CDR3. V lost 5 bases, J lost 4 bases, and 18 bases lay in between. The CDR3 region is CASSWASQVRNQPQHF. The CDR3 DNA sequence: TGTGCCAGTAGTTGGGCCTCCCAGGTCAGAAATCAGCCCCAGCATTTT.

This sequence joins TRBV5-1 and TRBJ1-4; 7 nucleotides line up with TRBD1. Germline loops: CDR1 SGHRS, CDR2 YFSETQ. The CDR3 length is 17 residues. Trimming took 4 bases from V and 6 from J; bases not matched to a gene: 15. The CDR3 spells CASSLENRGAVDEKLFF. CDR3 in DNA: TGCGCCAGCAGCCTAGAGAACAGGGGAGCAGTTGATGAAAAACTGTTTTTT. Based on the CDR3 plus reference TRBV5-1 and TRBJ1-4, the full variable domain is KAGVTQTPRYLIKTRGQQVTLSCSPISGHRSVSWYQQTPGQGLQFLFEYFSETQRNKGNFPGRFSGRQFSNSRSEMNVSTLELGDSALYLCASSLENRGAVDEKLFFGSGTQLSVL.

This clone was seen only once. This sequence joins TRBV6-5 and TRBJ2-3; D unclear. This CDR3 has 11 residues. Trimming shortened V by 4 bases and J by 5 bases, and 4 bases separated the two germline ends. Germline CDR1 MNHEY, CDR2 SVGAGI. This chain's CDR3 is CASSFRDTQYF. The CDR3 coding sequence is TGTGCCAGCAGTTTTCGAGATACGCAGTATTTT.

The chain joins TRBV9 to TRBJ1-4; D might be TRBD1 (5 bases). This CDR3 has 15 residues. Trimming stripped 3 bases from V and 0 bases from J, with 9 bases between. CDR1 is SGDLS, CDR2 YYNGEE, per germline. The CDR3 region is CASSAPTATNEKLFF. In nucleotides, the CDR3 is TGTGCCAGCAGCGCACCGACAGCAACTAATGAAAAACTGTTTTTT.